Listed here are 25 T cell receptor beta chains from one sample, sequenced in a study of liver allograft versus peripheral blood T cells. Across the study: Hepatic allograft T cell receptor repertoires were evaluated relative to those present in recipients' peripheral blood.

Each CDR3 protein is one row after TCRdb ran MiXCR on the reads. The sample has 7,000 to 10,000 distinct CDR3 sequences, 20% seen once. These receptors all come from a human patient who had a liver transplant. The T cells may partly be graft donor cells.

This chain links TRBV24-1 with TRBJ1-5, with 9 bases aligning to TRBD1. Germline V gene lookup returns CDR1 KGHDR and CDR2 SFDVKD. V dropped 4 bases and J dropped 9; count of bases not matched to a gene: 9. The CDR3 loop spans 15 amino acids. This CDR3 reads CATSDPGQGTGPQHF. DNA for the CDR3: TGTGCCACCAGTGACCCGGGACAGGGCACAGGGCCCCAGCATTTT.

In this sample, this clonotype turned up a few times. The chain couples TRBV7-9 to TRBJ1-2; D is unresolved. Deletions cut 1 base from V and 6 bases from J, with 12 bases between. Germline CDR1 is SEHNR and CDR2 is FQNEAQ (reference sequence). The CDR3 runs to 14 residues. The CDR3 loop reads CASSLEGLRDGYTF. For the CDR3, the DNA is TGTGCCAGCAGCTTAGAGGGTTTGAGAGATGGCTACACCTTC.

The V and J genes are TRBV11-2 and TRBJ1-1; D ambiguous. The CDR3 loop spans 14 amino acids. Between the trimmed V and J ends, which lost 1 base and 2 bases, there was a span of 8 bases. Germline V gene data show CDR1 as SGHAT and CDR2 as FQNNGV. CDR3 region: CASSLASANTEAFF. The CDR3 DNA sequence: TGTGCCAGCAGCTTAGCCTCAGCAAACACTGAAGCTTTCTTT.

The V gene is TRBV5-4, the J gene TRBJ1-1, with D hard to call. The CDR3 consists of 13 residues. The germline gives CDR1 SGHNT, CDR2 YYREEE (reference sequence). Trimming pared 3 bases from V and 1 base from J, leaving 7 bases between. CDR3: CASSSEGNTEAFF. CDR3 sequence (DNA): TGTGCCAGCAGCTCTGAGGGGAACACTGAAGCTTTCTTT.

By frequency in the sample, this clonotype is medium-sized. The V gene is TRBV19, the J gene TRBJ2-5; tentative D call: TRBD1 (6 bases). The germline CDR1 and CDR2 sequences are LNHDA and SQIVND (reference sequence). The CDR3 sequence is 15 residues long. V was clipped by 6 bases and J by 1 base, with 15 bases between them. The CDR3 DNA is TGTGCCAGTAGCAACCTGGGGGCAGCCCAAGAGACCCAGTACTTC. Translating gives CASSNLGAAQETQYF.

The chain links TRBV19 to TRBJ1-5; D call uncertain. V gave up 5 bases and J gave up 4 bases, with 15 bases separating them. CDR1 and CDR2 (germline): LNHDA, SQIVND (reference sequence). The CDR3 sequence is 15 residues long. DNA of the CDR3: TGTGCCAGTAGTGCCATGGGGAGAAGAAATCAGCCCCAGCATTTT. This gives the protein CASSAMGRRNQPQHF. Supplemented by reference TRBV19 and TRBJ1-5, the full variable domain reads DGGITQSPKYLFRKEGQNVTLSCEQNLNHDAMYWYRQDPGQGLRLIYYSQIVNDFQKGDIAEGYSVSREKKESFPLTVTSAQKNPTAFYLCASSAMGRRNQPQHFGDGTRLSIL.

V gene TRBV19 combines with J gene TRBJ1-5; 8 nucleotides align to TRBD1. CDR3 length: 16 amino acids. The germline V gene has CDR1 LNHDA and CDR2 SQIVND (reference sequence). J lost 7 bases, V lost 0 bases, and 8 bases had no gene match. CDR3 in amino acids: CASSIEGRGLGQPQHF. In nucleotides, the CDR3 is TGTGCCAGTAGTATAGAGGGCAGGGGGCTCGGCCAGCCCCAGCATTTT.

This clonotype was found many times. The genes are TRBV7-2 and TRBJ2-5, with TRBD2 as a possible D gene (6 bases). Germline V CDR1 and CDR2: SGHTA, FQGNSA. This CDR3 spans 14 amino acids. V dropped 1 base and J dropped 5 bases, with 11 bases sitting between them. CDR3 in DNA: TGTGCCAGCAGCTTAGAAGCGGGCCGGGAGACCCAGTACTTC. It codes for CASSLEAGRETQYF.

This clonotype occurred many times. The V call is TRBV18, the J call TRBJ2-7, with TRBD1 matching 7 bases. Germline V gene data show CDR1 as KGHSH and CDR2 as LQKENI. The CDR3 is made up of 15 amino acids. J gave up 3 bases and V 6 bases, and 11 bases lay outside the gene matches. This chain's CDR3 is CASSPQPTGSYEQYF. The CDR3, as DNA: TGTGCCAGCTCCCCCCAGCCGACAGGGAGCTACGAGCAGTACTTC.

This clonotype rates as medium-sized. The V call is TRBV18, the J call TRBJ2-2, with D possibly matching TRBD1 (6 bases). V lost 8 bases to trimming and J lost 6 bases, with 13 bases between them. The CDR3 is 13 amino acids. Looked up from germline, CDR1 is KGHSH and CDR2 is LQKENI. Here the CDR3 DNA reads TGTGCCAGCCTTACTACAGGGCCCGGGGAGCTGTTTTTT. It specifies CASLTTGPGELFF.

This clonotype has at least ten counts. The V and J genes are TRBV19 and TRBJ1-2; D remains unclear. V lost 9 bases to trimming and J lost 1 base, with 12 bases between them. The CDR3 runs to 13 residues. Germline V gives CDR1 LNHDA, CDR2 SQIVND (reference sequence). The CDR3 DNA follows: TGTGCCAGCGTACCGACTGATAACTATGGCTACACCTTC. It is translated as CASVPTDNYGYTF.

This clonotype was observed a few times. The chain carries TRBV28 and TRBJ1-6; 7 positions match TRBD1. V shed 5 bases, J shed 6 bases, and the junction held 7 bases outside the gene matches. Germline CDR1 is MDHEN and CDR2 is SYDVKM. This CDR3 region has 15 residues. CDR3 protein: CASSGKQGTNSPLHF. The CDR3 nucleotides are TGTGCCAGCAGTGGGAAACAGGGGACTAATTCACCCCTCCACTTT. Full variable domain (remainder filled in from reference TRBV28 and TRBJ1-6): DVKVTQSSRYLVKRTGEKVFLECVQDMDHENMFWYRQDPGLGLRLIYFSYDVKMKEKGDIPEGYSVSREKKERFSLILESASTNQTSMYLCASSGKQGTNSPLHFGNGTRLTVT.

This chain connects TRBV7-2 to TRBJ1-4; D gene uncertain. In germline, CDR1 is SGHTA, CDR2 FQGNSA. The germline V and J ends were trimmed by 1 base and 3 bases, with 3 bases remaining between them. This CDR3 comprises 13 residues. CDR3 nucleotide sequence: TGTGCCAGCAGCTTAGAGGCTAATGAAAAACTGTTTTTT. Encoded protein: CASSLEANEKLFF.

This clonotype counts as medium-sized. The rearrangement links TRBV6-1 to TRBJ2-2, with a weak D call TRBD2 (5 bases). The germline V gene has CDR1 MNHNS and CDR2 SASEGT. The germline V and J ends were trimmed by 4 bases and 0 bases, with 12 bases remaining between them. The CDR3 is 16 residues long. Here the CDR3 reads CASSAVDSPNTGELFF. CDR3 sequence (DNA): TGTGCCAGCAGTGCGGTGGACTCTCCGAACACCGGGGAGCTGTTTTTT.

CDR3 amino acids: CASSPRTGESSYEQYF. CDR3 nucleotides: TGTGCCAGCTCACCAAGGACAGGCGAGAGCTCCTACGAGCAGTACTTC. This rearrangement joins TRBV18 to TRBJ2-7, with 7 nucleotides matching TRBD1. The germline V gene encodes CDR1 KGHSH and CDR2 LQKENI. V shed 2 bases and J 0 bases; nucleotides not matched to a gene: 7. This CDR3 is 16 amino acids long.

This chain connects TRBV20-1 to TRBJ2-7; 10 bases align to TRBD1. J lost 2 bases, V lost 6 bases, and 4 bases had no gene match. CDR3 length: 13 amino acids. Germline V lookup: CDR1 DFQATT, CDR2 SNEGSKA (reference sequence). The CDR3 loop is CSARQGAPYEQYF. CDR3 coding DNA: TGCAGTGCCAGACAGGGGGCACCCTACGAGCAGTACTTC.

V gene TRBV20-1 combines with J gene TRBJ1-1, with a possible D match to TRBD1 (5 bases). Germline CDR1 reads DFQATT; CDR2 reads SNEGSKA (reference sequence). V was pared by 0 bases and J by 7 bases, with 15 bases between. This CDR3 comprises 14 residues. The CDR3: CSARDRRGPGEAFF. The CDR3 coding sequence is TGCAGTGCTAGAGATAGACGGGGACCCGGTGAAGCTTTCTTT.

This clonotype is medium-sized (0.01 to 0.1%). The gene calls are TRBV19 and TRBJ1-1, with 7 nucleotides matching TRBD1. The germline CDR1 and CDR2 sequences are LNHDA and SQIVND (reference sequence). The CDR3 loop spans 15 amino acids. Unmatched junction bases numbered 11, after V lost 6 bases and J lost 4 bases. CDR3 loop: CASSTTGAVGTEAFF. For the CDR3, the DNA is TGTGCCAGTAGCACCACAGGGGCGGTAGGCACTGAAGCTTTCTTT.

The genes are TRBV27 and TRBJ1-5, with TRBD1 matching 8 bases. The germline CDR1 and CDR2 sequences are MNHEY and SMNVEV (reference sequence). V was pared by 1 base and J by 4 bases, with 12 bases of the junction left unmatched. The CDR3 extends over 18 amino acids. For the CDR3, the DNA is TGTGCCAGCAGTTTATTTAGTGGACAGGGATTTAGAAATCAGCCCCAGCATTTT. It encodes CASSLFSGQGFRNQPQHF.

This clonotype is medium-sized within its sample. This sequence joins TRBV24-1 and TRBJ2-3; D not resolved. Germline loops: CDR1 KGHDR, CDR2 SFDVKD. The CDR3 is 13 amino acids. With 3 bases removed from V and 2 bases from J, the gap between germline ends came to 5 bases. CDR3 sequence: CATSDGNTDTQYF. The CDR3 nucleotides are TGTGCCACCAGTGATGGTAACACAGATACGCAGTATTTT.

A few counts support this clonotype. The chain uses TRBV7-2 and TRBJ1-4; D not certain. CDR1 SGHTA and CDR2 FQGNSA come from the germline V gene. The length of the CDR3 is 15 residues. Trimming left V 1 base short and J 5 bases short, with 11 bases between. The CDR3 nucleotides are TGTGCCAGCAGCTTAGACGATGGAGGCAATGAAAAACTGTTTTTT. It yields the protein CASSLDDGGNEKLFF. The variable domain in full, with the rest retrieved from reference TRBV7-2 and TRBJ1-4, is GAGVSQSPSNKVTEKGKDVELRCDPISGHTALYWYRQSLGQGLEFLIYFQGNSAPDKSGLPSDRFSAERTGGSVSTLTIQRTQQEDSAVYLCASSLDDGGNEKLFFGSGTQLSVL.

Within the sample, this clonotype is medium-sized. V usage is TRBV27 and J usage is TRBJ2-1, with TRBD2 matching over 11 bases. The V and J ends lost 4 bases and 0 bases, in that order; junction bases with no gene match: 5. The CDR3 has 17 residues. Germline CDR1 and CDR2: MNHEY and SMNVEV (reference sequence). The CDR3 sequence: CASSWLAGGGSYNEQFF. CDR3 DNA: TGTGCCAGCAGTTGGCTAGCGGGAGGAGGCTCCTACAATGAGCAGTTCTTC.

This clonotype was counted a single time. This sequence joins TRBV10-3 and TRBJ2-7, with D perhaps TRBD1 (6 bases). The CDR3 runs to 12 residues. The germline CDR1 and CDR2 sequences are ENHRY and SYGVKD. With 5 bases removed from V and 5 bases from J, the gap between germline ends came to 10 bases. This CDR3 is CAISLGGNEQYF. CDR3 bases: TGTGCCATCAGTCTAGGGGGTAACGAGCAGTACTTC.

This clonotype has more than one count but fewer than ten. The rearrangement links TRBV19 to TRBJ2-7, with 7 bases matching TRBD1. This CDR3 spans 14 amino acids. The germline V gene has CDR1 LNHDA and CDR2 SQIVND (reference sequence). Germline trimming cut 5 bases from V and 4 bases from J; bases unmatched to any gene: 8. DNA of the CDR3: TGTGCCAGTAGTCTAACAGGGGAGTCTTACGAGCAGTACTTC. It encodes CASSLTGESYEQYF.

By frequency in the sample, this clonotype is medium-sized (0.01 to 0.1%). V and J are TRBV7-9 and TRBJ1-2; D remains unclear. Per germline, CDR1 SEHNR and CDR2 FQNEAQ (reference sequence). The CDR3 is 15 amino acids. The ends were cut back, 1 base at V and 2 bases at J, with 11 bases in the middle. This CDR3 reads CASSLESAGNYGYTF. In DNA, the CDR3 is TGTGCCAGCAGCTTAGAATCCGCGGGGAACTATGGCTACACCTTC. The full variable domain, rest sourced from reference TRBV7-9 and TRBJ1-2, is DTGVSQNPRHKITKRGQNVTFRCDPISEHNRLYWYRQTLGQGPEFLTYFQNEAQLEKSRLLSDRFSAERPKGSFSTLEIQRTEQGDSAMYLCASSLESAGNYGYTFGSGTRLTVV.